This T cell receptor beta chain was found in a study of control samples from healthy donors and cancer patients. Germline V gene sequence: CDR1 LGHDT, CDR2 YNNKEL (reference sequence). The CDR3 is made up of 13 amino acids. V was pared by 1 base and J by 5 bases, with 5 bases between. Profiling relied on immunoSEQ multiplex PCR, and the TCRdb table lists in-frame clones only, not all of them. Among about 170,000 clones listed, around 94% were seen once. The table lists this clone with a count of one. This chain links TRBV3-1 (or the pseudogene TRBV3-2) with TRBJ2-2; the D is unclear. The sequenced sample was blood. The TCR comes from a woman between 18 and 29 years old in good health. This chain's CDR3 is CASSQVQTGELFF. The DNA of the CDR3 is TGTGCCAGCAGCCAAGTGCAGACCGGGGAGCTGTTTTTT.